Listed below are T cell receptor beta chains from one sample, sequenced in a study of T cell responses to AZD1222 COVID-19 vaccine. The protocol was immunoSEQ multiplex PCR, while the TCRdb copy is restricted to in-frame clones and leaves out a portion. Of under 200,000 clones in the sample, about 92% were seen once. Source: peripheral blood, taken 28 days after the second AZD1222 dose. All receptors come from an adult who received the AZD1222 COVID-19 vaccine. Both conserved end residues are part of each CDR3. A D gene is named only where the DNA matches it firmly. Size tells how often a clone was seen (once, few, many) or the class of an expanded clone, and some rows leave it out.

>NA|TRBV6-1|TRBJ2-5|TRBD2
TGTGCCAGCAGTGAAGTTAACATCGGGCGGGAGCGGGTGACCCAGTACTTC
CASSEVNIGRERVTQYF
>NA|TRBV19|TRBJ1-5|NA
TGTGCCAGTAGTATGGGCGGGGGGGGTCAGCCCCAGCATTTT
CASSMGGGGQPQHF
>NA|TRBV3-1/TRBV3-2|TRBJ1-2|NA
TGTGCCAGCAGCCCGACGGGACCCCTTAACTATGGCTACACCTTC
CASSPTGPLNYGYTF
>NA|TRBV28|TRBJ1-4|NA
TGTGCCAGCTTTAGGGGGACTAATGAAAAACTGTTTTTT
CASFRGTNEKLFF
>NA|TRBV30|TRBJ1-3|TRBD1
TGTGCCTGGAGCTCTCCGGGACAGGGGCTTACTCGGACCATATATTTT
CAWSSPGQGLTRTIYF
>once|TRBV19|TRBJ2-1|TRBD1
TGTGCCAGTAGTCTCCGACAGGGGGCCGATGAGCAGTTCTTC
CASSLRQGADEQFF
>NA|TRBV7-2|TRBJ1-5|NA
TGTGCCAGCAGCTTAGTGTTTGAGGGAGGGCCAAGGAGCAATCAGCCCCAGCATTTT
CASSLVFEGGPRSNQPQHF
>NA|TRBV7-2|TRBJ1-3|TRBD1
TGTGCCAGCAGCCCCCACCAGGGGGCAACTGGAAACACCATATATTTT
CASSPHQGATGNTIYF
>NA|TRBV6-2/TRBV6-3|TRBJ2-5|TRBD1
TGTGCCAGCAGTTCACCAGGACAGGGGGAAGAGACCCAGTACTTC
CASSSPGQGEETQYF
>once|TRBV19|TRBJ1-5|TRBD1
TGTGCCAGTAGGGACAGGGGTAATCAGCCCCAGCATTTT
CASRDRGNQPQHF
>NA|TRBV11-2|TRBJ2-1|TRBD1
TGTGCCAGCAGCTTTGGGACAGCGCGGGATGAGCAGTTCTTC
CASSFGTARDEQFF
>NA|TRBV4-1|TRBJ1-3|NA
TGCGCCAGCAGCCCCGGGCGGGGGCCCCTAACTGGAAACACCATATATTTT
CASSPGRGPLTGNTIYF
>NA|TRBV4-1|TRBJ1-1|NA
TGCGCCAGCAGCCAAGCCCCGCCGGGGTCCCGGGGAGTAAGTGAAGCTTTCTTT
CASSQAPPGSRGVSEAFF
>once|TRBV9|TRBJ1-1|NA
TGTGCCAGCAGCGAGGCTCCGACGAGCACTGAAGCTTTCTTT
CASSEAPTSTEAFF
>NA|TRBV5-4|TRBJ1-2|NA
TGTGCCAGCAGCTTGGAGGGGCTGGGCTATGGCTACACCTTC
CASSLEGLGYGYTF
>once|TRBV5-1|TRBJ2-1|NA
TGCGCCAGCAGCTTGGACATCTACAATGAGCAGTTCTTC
CASSLDIYNEQFF
>NA|TRBV20-1|TRBJ1-1|TRBD1
TGCAGTGCTCCGGACAGGGAGGAAGCTTTCTTT
CSAPDREEAFF
>NA|TRBV6-6|TRBJ1-1|NA
TGTGCCAGCAGTTACTCAGGGGGGGACGGAAACACTGAAGCTTTCTTT
CASSYSGGDGNTEAFF
>NA|TRBV6-2/TRBV6-3|TRBJ1-5|NA
TGTGCCAGCAGTTCGCGATCGGGAAGCAATCAGCCCCAGCATTTT
CASSSRSGSNQPQHF
>NA|TRBV6-6|TRBJ1-1|NA
TGTGCCAGCATCCCCGACCTTGGTTTGAACACTGAAGCTTTCTTT
CASIPDLGLNTEAFF
>NA|TRBV7-2|TRBJ1-6|TRBD1
TGTGCCAGCAGGCCTGGGACAGGGAATTCACCCCTCCACTTT
CASRPGTGNSPLHF
>NA|TRBV14|TRBJ2-3|TRBD2
TGTGCCAGCACCCCAAGCGGGACTAGCGGTTTACCGGTCACAGATACGCAGTATTTT
CASTPSGTSGLPVTDTQYF
>once|TRBV11-2|TRBJ1-2|NA
TGTGCCAGCAGCTACCGGGACCTCAGGGTGTCCAACTATGGCTACACCTTC
CASSYRDLRVSNYGYTF
>NA|TRBV5-1|TRBJ2-2|NA
TGCGCCAGCAGCTTGGAGGGGTACCACGAGGTCGGCGGGGAGCTGTTTTTT
CASSLEGYHEVGGELFF
>NA|TRBV3-1/TRBV3-2|TRBJ1-2|NA
TGTGCCAGCAGCCAAGTCCCTGGTGGCTACACCTTC
CASSQVPGGYTF
>NA|TRBV30|TRBJ2-4|TRBD1
TGTGCCTGGAGTTCGAATACCGGGACAGGGGGCGTCTTC
CAWSSNTGTGGVF
>NA|TRBV11-2|TRBJ1-3|NA
TGTGCCAGCAGCTCTGCTGGAAACACCATATATTTT
CASSSAGNTIYF
>NA|TRBV7-8|TRBJ1-5|NA
TGTGCCAGCAGCCAGGCAGGGGGCAATCAGCCCCAGCATTTT
CASSQAGGNQPQHF
>once|TRBV30|TRBJ1-4|NA
TGTGCCTGGAGTCTGGTCTATGAAAAACTGTTTTTT
CAWSLVYEKLFF
>NA|TRBV6-5|TRBJ2-5|NA
TGTGCCAGCAGTTACTCTGGGGGTCCGCAAGAGACCCAGTACTTC
CASSYSGGPQETQYF
>NA|TRBV5-8|TRBJ1-5|NA
TGTGCCAGCAGCGGGGGTCGCGGAGATGGTCAGCCCCAGCATTTT
CASSGGRGDGQPQHF
>NA|TRBV27|TRBJ2-7|TRBD1
TGTGCCAGCGCGCCGGGACAGGGAGGCTACGAGCAGTACTTC
CASAPGQGGYEQYF
>NA|TRBV2|TRBJ1-3|TRBD1
TGTGCCAGCAGCCGGACAGGGCCTTCCTCTGGAAACACCATATATTTT
CASSRTGPSSGNTIYF
>NA|TRBV6-5|TRBJ1-2|NA
TGTGCCAGCAGGGGGACGGTCTATCGCTACACCTTC
CASRGTVYRYTF
>NA|TRBV29-1|TRBJ2-1|TRBD1
TGCAGCGTTGAAAGGGACAGGGTTGGCAATGAGCAGTTCTTC
CSVERDRVGNEQFF
>NA|TRBV4-1|TRBJ2-1|NA
TGCGCCAGCAGCCAAGATCCGGTCCGTGGAGACAATGAGCAGTTCTTC
CASSQDPVRGDNEQFF
>NA|TRBV7-9|TRBJ1-5|NA
TGTGCCAGCAGCCCGACAGCGATTAGCAATCAGCCCCAGCATTTT
CASSPTAISNQPQHF
>NA|TRBV6-5|TRBJ1-3|NA
TGTGCCAGCTCACAAAGGGGGGTGACTGGAAACACCATATATTTT
CASSQRGVTGNTIYF
>NA|TRBV19|TRBJ1-1|NA
TGTGCCAGTTGCATTACAGGGAGTCTCCCCGCTTTCTTT
CASCITGSLPAFF
>once|TRBV5-1|TRBJ1-6|NA
TGCGCCAGCAGCTTGGAGCAGCTAGATTCACCCCTCCACTTT
CASSLEQLDSPLHF
>NA|TRBV6-8|TRBJ2-6|TRBD1
TGTGCCAGCAGTTGGTCTAAGGGACAGGGAAGACCCAACGTCCTGACTTTC
CASSWSKGQGRPNVLTF
>NA|TRBV12-3/TRBV12-4|TRBJ1-1|NA
TGTGCCAGCAGTTTGGGCTCGGGCACTGAAGCTTTCTTT
CASSLGSGTEAFF
>once|TRBV4-3|TRBJ1-2|TRBD1
TGCGCCAGCAGCCAAGAAGCCACAGGGGGGATTAACTATGGCTACACCTTC
CASSQEATGGINYGYTF
>NA|TRBV7-6|TRBJ2-1|TRBD2
TGTGCCAGCAGCTCCAGCGGGGGGTACAATGAGCAGTTCTTC
CASSSSGGYNEQFF
>NA|TRBV27|TRBJ1-5|NA
TGTGCCAGCAGCCTCAGGAATCAGCCCCAGCATTTT
CASSLRNQPQHF
>NA|TRBV3-1/TRBV3-2|TRBJ1-1|NA
TGTGCCAGCAGCCAAGTCGGGGGGAATTACACTGAAGCTTTCTTT
CASSQVGGNYTEAFF
>NA|TRBV29-1|TRBJ1-2|TRBD1
TGCAGCGTTGAGGACAGGGCGGCTAACTATGGCTACACCTTC
CSVEDRAANYGYTF
>few|TRBV30|TRBJ1-4|NA
TGTGCCTCGAACGGACAGTTCTCCGGAAAACTGTTTTTT
CASNGQFSGKLFF
>once|TRBV28|TRBJ1-1|TRBD1
TGTGCCAGCCGTCTAGGGGGCGGAAACACTGAAGCTTTCTTT
CASRLGGGNTEAFF
>NA|TRBV9|TRBJ2-1|TRBD2
TGTGCCAGCAGCGTAGACGACGCGATTCTTCTAGCGGGAGGGCCCAAAATTTACAATGAGCAGTTCTTC
CASSVDDAILLAGGPKIYNEQFF
>NA|TRBV5-1|TRBJ1-2|NA
TGCGCCAGCAGCTTGGGCCGGCCTTACGATACGGGCTACACCTTC
CASSLGRPYDTGYTF
>NA|TRBV11-2|TRBJ2-1|TRBD2
TGTGCCAGCAGCCGGGGACTAGCGGGAGCCTACAATGAGCAGTTCTTC
CASSRGLAGAYNEQFF
>NA|TRBV4-1|TRBJ2-1|NA
TGCGCCAGCAGCCAATTTTTTGGTGAGCAGTTCTTC
CASSQFFGEQFF
>NA|TRBV21-1|TRBJ2-4|NA
TGTGCCAGCAGCAAAGCGGGACTAGCGGGAGCGCTAGCCAAAAACATTCAGTACTTC
CASSKAGLAGALAKNIQYF
>NA|TRBV19|TRBJ1-2|NA
TGTGCCAGTAGGAAATGGATAGACGACTACACCTTC
CASRKWIDDYTF
>NA|TRBV10-2|TRBJ1-5|NA
TGCGCCAGCAGTGAGTCGGGGAGCAATCAGCCCCAGCATTTT
CASSESGSNQPQHF
>NA|TRBV4-2|TRBJ2-7|TRBD2
TGTGCCAGCAGCCAAGAGGCTAGCGGGGGGGCTCTACACGAGCAGTACTTC
CASSQEASGGALHEQYF
>NA|TRBV5-1|TRBJ1-6|TRBD1
TGCGCCAGCAGATTGGGACAGGGGTCTTCACCCCTCCACTTT
CASRLGQGSSPLHF
>NA|TRBV3-1/TRBV3-2|TRBJ2-1|TRBD2
TGTGCCAGCAGCCAAGAGCGGGGGGCCGCCTACAATGAGCAGTTCTTC
CASSQERGAAYNEQFF
>NA|TRBV21-1|TRBJ2-3|NA
TGTGCCAGCAGCCCCTACAGGGGATTGAGCACAGATACGCAGTATTTT
CASSPYRGLSTDTQYF